This entry concerns a single T cell receptor beta chain. Its antigen remains unidentified. The sample is drawn from a study of somatic mutations in cytotoxic T cells in rheumatoid arthritis. Study-level points and caveats: In rheumatoid arthritis patients, unlike healthy controls, CD8+ clonality rose with age.

Trimming removed 5 bases from V and 3 bases from J, with 8 bases in between. CDR3 length: 12 amino acids. Germline assignment: CDR1 MDHEN and CDR2 SYDVKM. Produced via immunoSEQ multiplex PCR; TCRdb's table is partial and in-frame only. The data contain roughly 30,000 clones, around 87% of them singletons. The V gene is TRBV28, the J gene TRBJ2-7; D remains unclear. The specimen sequenced was CD8+ T cells sorted from blood. This clonotype originated in an adult with rheumatoid arthritis. CDR3 nucleotides: TGTGCCAGCAGTGAATTCAGCTACGAGCAGTACTTC. This sequence encodes CASSEFSYEQYF.